Included here is one TCR beta chain sequence, with context. Its target is unknown. The table came from immunoSEQ multiplex PCR; TCRdb's copy has only in-frame clones and leaves some out. The sample yields about 56,000 clones, 93% seen once. Trimming removed 6 bases at V and 12 bases at J, with 13 bases between. Germline lookup yields CDR1 SQVTM and CDR2 ANQGSEA. There are 10 residues in the CDR3. This entry comes from a study of cytomegalovirus exposure and HLA in healthy donors. Study-wide results and caveats: The study labeled more than 150 TCR beta chains cytomegalovirus-associated.

The sample taken for sequencing was PBMCs. The chain has TRBV29-1 and TRBJ2-3; no clear D gene. The clonotype comes from a woman under 30 in good health and CMV-seropositive. The DNA of the CDR3 is TGCAGCGTCAAACCCGAGAGCCAGTATTTT. Protein product: CSVKPESQYF.